This T cell receptor (beta chain) emerged from a study of T-cell reconstitution after alpha-beta-depleted transplantation in children. Broader study findings: In patients about two months after transplant, alpha-beta T cells reportedly arose from several hundred expanded graft clones. Several patients had high TCRbeta diversity at day 60; it came from surviving recipient T cells and thymic progenitors. The main origin of T-cell counts and diversity one year after transplant was newly produced T cells.

Of note for this clonotype: The target antigen is unknown.

Unique molecular identifiers were used to barcode this TCRbeta library. From the PCR reads, TCRdb called clonotypes with MiXCR, one entry per CDR3 protein. The table shows approximately 500,000 distinct CDR3 sequences, with roughly 30% occurring only once. Trimming took 4 bases from V and 5 from J; bases not matched to a gene: 11. This CDR3 is 15 amino acids long. CDR1 is SGHRS and CDR2 is YFSETQ in the germline V gene. J is TRBJ2-7 and V is TRBV5-1; 8 bases align to TRBD2. The sequence was collected from a boy younger than two with Wiskott-Aldrich syndrome, due to receive a stem cell transplant. Sequences were derived from PBMCs, sampled before TCRalphabeta/CD19-depleted stem cell transplant. CDR3 sequence (DNA): TGCGCCAGCAGCCTAACTACCCGACTAGCGCACGAGCAGTACTTC. This translates into CASSLTTRLAHEQYF.